The TCR beta chain described here comes from a study of T cell responses to AZD1222 COVID-19 vaccine. A word on this clone: Its antigen is still unknown.

Sequencing was performed with immunoSEQ multiplex PCR; in TCRdb, only in-frame clones are kept and a portion is missing. The table records roughly 80,000 clones, 90% to 95% of them present only once. Whole-study findings and limits: Mostly white British, mostly female donors; authors suggested clonal diversity may be underestimated. Spike regions recognized by vaccine-associated CD4 TCRs spanned the protein, led by 160-218 and 743-854. Repertoire samples came only from after the peak T cell response. At study baseline, merely six AZD1222 recipients were seropositive.

The germline CDR1 and CDR2 sequences are GTSNPN and SVGIG (reference sequence). The CDR3 is 11 amino acids. Trimming took off 8 bases at V and 4 bases at J, with 11 bases between the two ends. The sequenced sample was peripheral blood, obtained on day 0 of MenACWY control vaccination. This sequence joins TRBV30 and TRBJ1-1, with D maybe TRBD1 (6 bases). The TCR was taken from an adult in good health. The CDR3 reads CAGQTGTEAFF. The CDR3 DNA reads as TGTGCCGGACAGACGGGCACTGAAGCTTTCTTT.